This T cell receptor (beta chain) was found in a study of shared T cell receptors in the human thymus. This clone is a singleton in its sample. In germline, CDR1 is MNHNY, CDR2 SVGAGI (reference sequence). There are 15 residues in the CDR3. Trimming removed 6 bases from V and 4 bases from J, with 18 bases in between. The method was immunoSEQ multiplex PCR; TCRdb's version includes in-frame clones alone and lacks a portion of them. The table includes 700,000 or so clones, 70% to 90% detected once. The same data also went into a second study, on human thymus T cells. As that report states: Thymus tissue for the work was resected from patients undergoing corrective heart surgery. Thymic and blood repertoires appeared to carry a bias in their V and J gene usage.

Input material: thymocytes. The TCR originated in a girl less than two years old with a congenital heart defect. The chain carries TRBV6-6 and TRBJ1-2; D unresolved. Here the CDR3 DNA reads TGTGCCAGCAGCTTCGGGAAGCGAAAAGGCTATGGCTACACCTTC. Protein: CASSFGKRKGYGYTF.